The rows below give T cell receptor beta chains drawn from one sample of a study of shared clonotypes between healthy human individuals. Using immunoSEQ multiplex PCR, the repertoire was profiled, and TCRdb retains in-frame clones only, with some absent. The repertoire holds about 680,000 clones, less than 80% seen once, with more than 1.5% in the top ten. The sample comprised memory CD4+ T cells sorted from blood. The source of these receptors is a woman aged 25 to 39 in good health. Each CDR3 is given with its conserved first and last residue. The order of the fields is clone size, V gene, D gene, CDR3 length, J gene, CDR3 DNA, CDR3 protein. A D gene is named only where the DNA matches it firmly. Some rows mark clone size as missing; the rest say once, few, many or name a class of expanded clone.

.	TRBV28	.	13	TRBJ2-7	TGTGCCAGCAGTTTGGCGGAACACTACGAGCAGTACTTC	CASSLAEHYEQYF
few	TRBV7-2	.	13	TRBJ1-1	TGTGCCAGCACCCGTCAGAGGGACACTGAAGCTTTCTTT	CASTRQRDTEAFF
.	TRBV29-1	.	11	TRBJ2-1	TGCAGCGTTGAAAGGGTCAATGAGCAGTTCTTC	CSVERVNEQFF
.	TRBV11-2	TRBD1	16	TRBJ1-2	TGTGCCAGCAGACCGATGACAGGGAGGAAGAACTATGGCTACACCTTC	CASRPMTGRKNYGYTF
.	TRBV25-1	.	14	TRBJ2-7	TGTGCCAGCAGTGAATCGCGGGGAACCTACGAGCAGTACTTC	CASSESRGTYEQYF
.	TRBV5-1	TRBD2	17	TRBJ2-2	TGCGCCAGCAGCTTGGAACGTAGCGGGCGGGGCACCGGGGAGCTGTTTTTT	CASSLERSGRGTGELFF
.	TRBV6-1	.	13	TRBJ2-5	TGTGCCAGCAGTGGGGGGATGCAAGAGACCCAGTACTTC	CASSGGMQETQYF
.	TRBV5-1	.	17	TRBJ2-2	TGCGCCAGCAGCTTGTTCGGGGGGCGAGCGGACACCGGGGAGCTGTTTTTT	CASSLFGGRADTGELFF
.	TRBV5-1	.	13	TRBJ2-7	TGCGCCAGCAGCTTCGACGGAAACTACGAGCAGTACTTC	CASSFDGNYEQYF
.	TRBV5-4	TRBD2	15	TRBJ2-3	TGTGCCAGCAGCTTGACTTTCGGGAGGGCAGATACGCAGTATTTT	CASSLTFGRADTQYF
.	TRBV19	.	13	TRBJ2-5	TGTGCCAGTAGTATATCGAGGGAAGAGACCCAGTACTTC	CASSISREETQYF
.	TRBV19	.	15	TRBJ2-1	TGTGCCAGTAGTATCCCTAGGTCCTCCCTCTATGAGCAGTTCTTC	CASSIPRSSLYEQFF
.	TRBV2	TRBD2	16	TRBJ2-5	TGTGCCAGCAGTAAACTAGCGGCGGTGGTCCAAGAGACCCAGTACTTC	CASSKLAAVVQETQYF
.	TRBV7-7	.	13	TRBJ2-5	TGTGCCAGCAGCAGACAACCCACGGAGACCCAGTACTTC	CASSRQPTETQYF
.	TRBV27	.	13	TRBJ2-3	TGTGCCAGCGGGGGGAGGTACACAGATACGCAGTATTTT	CASGGRYTDTQYF